These T cell receptor beta chains were read from a single sample in a study of neurological immune-mediated disorders. TCRdb fed the 5' RACE reads into MiXCR, producing one record per CDR3 protein. The sample lists 65,000 to 75,000 distinct CDR3 sequences, approximately 5% occurring once. What was sequenced was PBMCs. All receptors come from a woman between 65 and 79 years old with multiple sclerosis. Each CDR3 is given with its conserved first and last residue. The D gene is left open where the match is weak. Part of the rows lack a size; the others show once, few, many or a class for expanded clones.

j_gene: TRBJ2-5; abundance: many; v_gene: TRBV4-3; d_gene: .; CDR3nt: TGCGCCAGCAGCCAAGATGGAGAGGGGCGGGAGACCCAGTACTTC; CDR3aa: CASSQDGEGRETQYF
j_gene: TRBJ2-7; abundance: few; v_gene: TRBV10-3; d_gene: TRBD1; CDR3nt: TGTGCCATCAGCCGGGACAGGGGGAACTACGAGCAGTACTTC; CDR3aa: CAISRDRGNYEQYF
j_gene: TRBJ2-1; abundance: few; v_gene: TRBV20-1; d_gene: TRBD2; CDR3nt: TGCAGTGCTAGAGATGGGGTAGCGGGAGTGTATGAGCAGTTCTTC; CDR3aa: CSARDGVAGVYEQFF
j_gene: TRBJ2-6; abundance: many; v_gene: TRBV28; d_gene: TRBD1; CDR3nt: TGTGCCAGCAGTAGAGACAGGGGTTCGGGGGCCAACGTCCTGACTTTC; CDR3aa: CASSRDRGSGANVLTF
j_gene: TRBJ2-1; abundance: many; v_gene: TRBV7-9; d_gene: .; CDR3nt: TGTGCCAGCAGCTTAGAAGCGGCGGGCTCGCTTTGGAATGAGCAGTTCTTC; CDR3aa: CASSLEAAGSLWNEQFF
j_gene: TRBJ1-3; abundance: many; v_gene: TRBV10-3; d_gene: .; CDR3nt: TGTGCCATCAGTGATCCTCGACCGAGCTCTGGAAACACCATATATTTT; CDR3aa: CAISDPRPSSGNTIYF
j_gene: TRBJ1-2; abundance: many; v_gene: TRBV6-5; d_gene: .; CDR3nt: TGTGCCAGCAGAGACACCACTAACTATGGCTACACCTTC; CDR3aa: CASRDTTNYGYTF
j_gene: TRBJ1-3; abundance: .; v_gene: TRBV3-1; d_gene: .; CDR3nt: TGTGCCAGCAGCTTGGGCCGCGAGGTCTCTGGAAACACCATATATTTT; CDR3aa: CASSLGREVSGNTIYF
j_gene: TRBJ2-3; abundance: once; v_gene: TRBV11-2; d_gene: .; CDR3nt: TGTGCCAGCAGCTACAAACCAGGTTGGGGGAGCGCAGATAAGCAGTATTTT; CDR3aa: CASSYKPGWGSADKQYF
j_gene: TRBJ2-5; abundance: many; v_gene: TRBV7-2; d_gene: .; CDR3nt: TGTGCCAGCAGCTCCCCTCCCTCACTATTCCAGTACTTC; CDR3aa: CASSSPPSLFQYF
j_gene: TRBJ2-5; abundance: many; v_gene: TRBV7-8; d_gene: TRBD1; CDR3nt: TGTGCCAGCAGCTTAGTGGACAGGAGCCGGGGGACCCAGTACTTC; CDR3aa: CASSLVDRSRGTQYF
j_gene: TRBJ2-3; abundance: few; v_gene: TRBV19; d_gene: TRBD1; CDR3nt: TGTGCCAGTAGAGACAGGGCGGGCACAGATACGCAGTATTTT; CDR3aa: CASRDRAGTDTQYF
j_gene: TRBJ1-1; abundance: many; v_gene: TRBV3-1; d_gene: .; CDR3nt: TGTGCCAGCAGCCGAGGGGGGACGGTGAACACTGAAGCTTTCTTT; CDR3aa: CASSRGGTVNTEAFF
j_gene: TRBJ1-4; abundance: many; v_gene: TRBV7-9; d_gene: .; CDR3nt: TGTGCCAGCAGCACCGGTGACGTTCTAGGGGAAAAACTGTTTTTT; CDR3aa: CASSTGDVLGEKLFF
j_gene: TRBJ2-7; abundance: few; v_gene: TRBV12-3/TRBV12-4; d_gene: TRBD2; CDR3nt: TGTGCCAGCACCAACGTGGTGACTAGCGGATCCTACGAGCAGTACTTC; CDR3aa: CASTNVVTSGSYEQYF